This T cell receptor (beta chain) was documented in a study of T cells after yellow fever vaccination. Overall study results and limits: Peak timing came faster in the weaker secondary response, day 5 versus 15. Relatively few clonotypes were ones that appeared in both CD4 and CD8 compartments.

This CDR3 contains 14 residues. V was pared by 8 bases and J by 5 bases, with 9 bases of the junction left unmatched. CDR1 is DFQATT and CDR2 is SNEGSKA in the germline V gene (reference sequence). By 5'RACE template switching, TCR cDNA was produced, with a universal primer site and UMIs added in the process. TCRdb analysed the 5' RACE reads with MiXCR anew, one entry per CDR3 protein. The table includes just under 600,000 distinct CDR3 sequences, less than 15% detected once. This clonotype appeared a few times. The antigen is undetermined. This clonotype was obtained from a man aged 30 to 39 who received the YFV17D yellow fever vaccine. The V gene is TRBV20-1, the J gene TRBJ2-5; TRBD2 matches at 12 bases. The specimen comprised PBMCs, sampled on the day of the yellow fever booster vaccination. CDR3 sequence (DNA): TGCAGTACCCTCGCTAGCGGGAGGGTGGAGACCCAGTACTTC. It specifies CSTLASGRVETQYF.